This is a list of T cell receptor beta chains from one sample in a study of cytomegalovirus exposure and HLA in healthy donors. TCRdb keeps only in-frame clones here, not all; method: immunoSEQ multiplex PCR. The sample lists about 240,000 clones, about 85% occurring once. Specimen: PBMCs. These receptors all stem from a girl aged 2 to 10 in good health and CMV-seronegative. The CDR3 runs from the conserved cysteine through the conserved F or W. A D gene is named only where the DNA matches it firmly. Clone size is not always given. Where it is, it says once, few, many or a class for expanded clones.

cdr3_aa: CASPPPEKIYNEQFF
cdr3_nt: TGCGCCAGCCCCCCCCCGGAGAAAATATACAATGAGCAGTTCTTC
d_call: NA
v_call: TRBV5-1
j_call: TRBJ2-1
clone_size: NA

cdr3_aa: CASTFRQLNTGELFF
cdr3_nt: TGTGCCAGCACCTTCCGACAACTCAACACCGGGGAGCTGTTTTTT
d_call: NA
v_call: TRBV7-9
j_call: TRBJ2-2
clone_size: NA

cdr3_aa: CASFYERGLYNEQFF
cdr3_nt: TGTGCCAGCTTCTACGAGCGGGGACTATACAATGAGCAGTTCTTC
d_call: TRBD2
v_call: TRBV6-1
j_call: TRBJ2-1
clone_size: NA

cdr3_aa: CASRAARGSNQPQHF
cdr3_nt: TGTGCCAGTAGGGCAGCGAGAGGGAGCAATCAGCCCCAGCATTTT
d_call: NA
v_call: TRBV19
j_call: TRBJ1-5
clone_size: NA

cdr3_aa: CASSVAGTGELFF
cdr3_nt: TGTGCCAGCAGTGTCGCGGGGACCGGGGAGCTGTTTTTT
d_call: NA
v_call: TRBV2
j_call: TRBJ2-2
clone_size: NA

cdr3_aa: CASSVDGGSLNEQFF
cdr3_nt: TGTGCCAGCAGTGTCGACGGGGGATCGCTTAATGAGCAGTTCTTC
d_call: NA
v_call: TRBV27
j_call: TRBJ2-1
clone_size: NA

cdr3_aa: CASTQNGRGQPQHF
cdr3_nt: TGTGCCAGCACTCAAAACGGACGGGGTCAGCCCCAGCATTTT
d_call: NA
v_call: TRBV6-1
j_call: TRBJ1-5
clone_size: NA

cdr3_aa: CASSRPPREKLFF
cdr3_nt: TGTGCCAGCAGTCGTCCCCCCCGGGAAAAACTGTTTTTT
d_call: NA
v_call: TRBV6-5
j_call: TRBJ1-4
clone_size: NA

cdr3_aa: CASSFVRGADTQYF
cdr3_nt: TGTGCCAGCAGCTTTGTCAGGGGTGCAGATACGCAGTATTTT
d_call: NA
v_call: TRBV7-3
j_call: TRBJ2-3
clone_size: NA

cdr3_aa: CASSVGGGRETQYF
cdr3_nt: TGTGCCAGCAGCGTAGGCGGGGGACGGGAGACCCAGTACTTC
d_call: TRBD2
v_call: TRBV9
j_call: TRBJ2-5
clone_size: few

cdr3_aa: CASRAGRTGERYEQYF
cdr3_nt: TGTGCCAGCAGAGCTGGGCGGACAGGGGAAAGATACGAGCAGTACTTC
d_call: TRBD1
v_call: TRBV27
j_call: TRBJ2-7
clone_size: NA

cdr3_aa: CASSTRVGTEAFF
cdr3_nt: TGTGCCAGCAGCACCAGGGTTGGCACTGAAGCTTTCTTT
d_call: NA
v_call: TRBV6-6
j_call: TRBJ1-1
clone_size: NA

cdr3_aa: CASSLTADSNQPQHF
cdr3_nt: TGCGCCAGCAGCCTAACAGCAGATAGCAATCAGCCCCAGCATTTT
d_call: NA
v_call: TRBV5-1
j_call: TRBJ1-5
clone_size: NA

cdr3_aa: CASSVVFRTGGSYEQYF
cdr3_nt: TGTGCCAGCAGCGTAGTCTTCCGGACAGGGGGTTCCTACGAGCAGTACTTC
d_call: TRBD1
v_call: TRBV9
j_call: TRBJ2-7
clone_size: once

cdr3_aa: CASSLSLAGGIEQFF
cdr3_nt: TGTGCCAGCAGCTTAAGCCTAGCGGGAGGAATTGAGCAGTTCTTC
d_call: TRBD2
v_call: TRBV11-2
j_call: TRBJ2-1
clone_size: few

cdr3_aa: CASTRAGGLIDEQYF
cdr3_nt: TGTGCCAGCACCAGGGCAGGGGGCTTAATCGACGAGCAGTACTTC
d_call: TRBD1
v_call: TRBV6-6
j_call: TRBJ2-7
clone_size: NA

cdr3_aa: CASSLETSGSSYEQYF
cdr3_nt: TGCGCCAGCAGCTTGGAGACTAGCGGGAGCTCCTACGAGCAGTACTTC
d_call: TRBD2
v_call: TRBV5-1
j_call: TRBJ2-7
clone_size: NA

cdr3_aa: CASSLNSNSGANVLTF
cdr3_nt: TGTGCCAGCAGCCTAAACAGTAACTCTGGGGCCAACGTCCTGACTTTC
d_call: NA
v_call: TRBV4-2
j_call: TRBJ2-6
clone_size: NA

cdr3_aa: CASAGGAETQYF
cdr3_nt: TGTGCTTCGGCGGGGGGGGCGGAGACCCAGTACTTC
d_call: TRBD2
v_call: TRBV30
j_call: TRBJ2-5
clone_size: NA

cdr3_aa: CASSLSWDRGPSYEQYF
cdr3_nt: TGTGCCAGCAGTTTATCGTGGGACAGGGGCCCTTCCTACGAGCAGTACTTC
d_call: TRBD1
v_call: TRBV27
j_call: TRBJ2-7
clone_size: NA

cdr3_aa: CASSFSVNEKLFF
cdr3_nt: TGTGCCAGCAGCTTCTCCGTAAATGAAAAACTGTTTTTT
d_call: NA
v_call: TRBV7-7
j_call: TRBJ1-4
clone_size: NA

cdr3_aa: CASRGLGTGGYGYTF
cdr3_nt: TGTGCCAGCAGAGGTCTCGGGACAGGGGGCTATGGCTACACCTTC
d_call: TRBD1
v_call: TRBV27
j_call: TRBJ1-2
clone_size: few

cdr3_aa: CAWSAGTGGWYGYTF
cdr3_nt: TGTGCCTGGAGTGCCGGGACAGGGGGCTGGTATGGCTACACCTTC
d_call: TRBD1
v_call: TRBV30
j_call: TRBJ1-2
clone_size: NA

cdr3_aa: CASSLTGNTGELFF
cdr3_nt: TGTGCCAGCAGCTTAACAGGGAACACCGGGGAGCTGTTTTTT
d_call: NA
v_call: TRBV7-2
j_call: TRBJ2-2
clone_size: NA

cdr3_aa: CASSLGPREYSGNTIYF
cdr3_nt: TGTGCCAGCAGCTTGGGGCCCAGGGAATACTCTGGAAACACCATATATTTT
d_call: NA
v_call: TRBV5-4
j_call: TRBJ1-3
clone_size: NA

cdr3_aa: CASSEPGISYEQYF
cdr3_nt: TGTGCCAGCAGTGAACCAGGAATCTCCTACGAGCAGTACTTC
d_call: NA
v_call: TRBV6-1
j_call: TRBJ2-7
clone_size: NA

cdr3_aa: CASSPRDRAGEQYF
cdr3_nt: TGTGCCAGCAGCCCTCGGGACAGGGCGGGTGAGCAGTACTTC
d_call: TRBD1
v_call: TRBV9
j_call: TRBJ2-7
clone_size: NA